This TCR beta chain derives from a study of T cells in localized non-small cell lung cancer. Here immunoSEQ multiplex PCR was the method, and the copy in TCRdb shows in-frame clones only, minus some. The top ten clones hold roughly 1.4% of a sample with about 74,000 clones, about four fifths of them seen once. In regard to this clone: The antigen remains undetermined.

Study-level results: Measurement of T cell clonality placed uninvolved adjacent lung highest, above the level in tumor. Turning up in adjacent lung were a median approximately 57 of the top 100 tumor clones. Since sequencing was restricted to only one region of the tumor, intratumor heterogeneity remains a possibility. Patients showing higher blood T cell density tended to see longer overall survival.

Germline V CDR1 and CDR2: SGDLS, YYNGEE. CDR3 length equals 15 residues. V lost 3 bases to trimming and J lost 0 bases, with 9 bases between them. Sequencing used peripheral blood, obtained before any cancer treatment. V and J are TRBV9 and TRBJ2-2, with D possibly matching TRBD1 (6 bases). The sequence came from a female donor older than 55 with stage I lung adenocarcinoma. CDR3: CASSERTANTGELFF. The CDR3 DNA is TGTGCCAGCAGCGAACGGACAGCGAACACCGGGGAGCTGTTTTTT.